In its sample, the clone carrying this T cell receptor (beta chain) was seen a few times. Antigen unknown. The source of the sample is a study of human T cells and chemical hapten exposure. Findings and limits, study-wide: In comparison with controls, expanded TCRs gave rise to a significantly larger number of large CDR3 similarity clusters.

Time point defined: pre-sensitization, week 0. Treatment defined: therapeutic diphenylcyclopropenone sensitization with weekly scalp DPC. CDR3 length: 13 residues. With 5 bases removed from V and 0 bases from J, the gap between germline ends came to 5 bases. Per germline, CDR1 MNHEY and CDR2 SMNVEV (reference sequence). In TCRdb, the RACE reads were re-called with MiXCR into one record per CDR3 protein. Of roughly 380,000 distinct CDR3 sequences detected, approximately 5.1% appear once; the ten largest clones hold 2.6%. This TCR was recovered from a woman aged 45-65 years with alopecia areata. Some clones in this sample may be carry-over from other donors' samples. The sequencing used whole blood, collected in connection with sensitization to the hapten diphenylcyclopropenone (DPC). This sequence joins TRBV27 and TRBJ1-5, with no clear D. The CDR3, as DNA: TGTGCCAGCAGTCGGGTTAGCAATCAGCCCCAGCATTTT. It encodes CASSRVSNQPQHF.